Included here is one T cell receptor beta chain sequence, with context. This record comes from a study of PD-L1 blockade in urothelial cancer. The sample's time point: peripheral blood 6 weeks after treatment start. Data came from immunoSEQ multiplex PCR; TCRdb stores just in-frame clones and leaves some out. The sample consists of over 100,000 clones, approximately 90% of them appearing once. Trimming shortened V by 5 bases and J by 2 bases, and 17 bases separated the two germline ends. Germline CDR1 and CDR2: SEHNR and FQNEAQ (reference sequence). The CDR3 contains 16 residues. V gene TRBV7-9 combines with J gene TRBJ2-3, with D maybe TRBD1 (6 bases). This receptor was obtained from a man in his fifties or sixties with urothelial cancer. Sequencing was performed on PBMCs, taken around atezolizumab (anti-PD-L1) treatment. Here the CDR3 reads CASSGGKGPNTDTQYF. The DNA for the CDR3 is TGTGCCAGCAGCGGGGGCAAAGGGCCTAACACAGATACGCAGTATTTT.